Here is one TCR beta chain with its context. Its target is not known. V was shortened by 2 bases and J by 2 bases, with 8 bases between the two germline ends. Germline V gene data show CDR1 as WNHNN and CDR2 as SYGVQD (reference sequence). The CDR3 contains 14 residues. This table comes from immunoSEQ multiplex PCR, and its TCRdb copy is limited to in-frame clones, with some not included. The data hold fewer than 35,000 clones, with about two thirds observed a single time. This record comes from a study of vaccination effects on CD4 cells after COVID-19. The culture ran for less than 12 days, and then CD4+ T cells were isolated.

The chain is built from TRBV10-1 and TRBJ2-3; no firm D call. Sample: CD4+ T cells from PBMCs cultured without peptide, taken before COVID-19 vaccination. This clonotype was sampled from a human donor who received a COVID-19 vaccine. The CDR3 nucleotides are TGCGCCAGCAGTGAGGAACCCAACACAGATACGCAGTATTTT. Translating it yields CASSEEPNTDTQYF.